This passage covers 30 T cell receptor beta chains from one sample sequenced in a study of blood T cells in healthy people across ages. Then a second PCR, running about 6 to 11 cycles, was carried out with a sample-barcoded 5' primer and a J-beta primer mix. TCRdb fed the 5' RACE reads into MiXCR, producing one record per CDR3 protein. The data contain hundreds of thousands of distinct CDR3 sequences, around 48% of them seen just once; the ten biggest clones take up over 10%. Source material: blood. Source of these receptors: a young man in good health.

V is TRBV27 and J is TRBJ2-5; 7 nucleotides match TRBD1. The DNA matches TRBJ2-7 better at its end, which makes the J call doubtful. Germline V lookup: CDR1 MNHEY, CDR2 SMNVEV (reference sequence). The CDR3 consists of 13 residues. CDR3 sequence (DNA): TGTGCCAGCAGTTGGAAAACAGGGGACGAGCAGTACTTC. This sequence encodes CASSWKTGDEQYF.

CDR3 sequence reads: CASSPVQGRYNEQFF. CDR3 coding DNA: TGTGCCAGCAGTCCCGTCCAGGGGCGCTACAATGAGCAGTTCTTC. The chain combines TRBV6-2 or TRBV6-3 with TRBJ2-1; TRBD1 is a possible D gene (6 bases). The CDR3 contains 15 residues. The ends were cut back, 5 bases at V and 3 bases at J, with 14 bases in the middle. CDR1 and CDR2 from the germline V gene are MNHEY and SVGEGT.

The chain combines TRBV11-1 with TRBJ2-3; D may be TRBD2 (6 bases). This CDR3 comprises 15 residues. The germline CDR1 and CDR2 sequences are SGHAT and FQDESV (reference sequence). Trimming removed 6 bases from V and 4 bases from J, with 17 bases in between. The CDR3 coding sequence is TGTGCCAGCAGGGTGAGGCGGGGTACGGCAGATACGCAGTATTTT. Residues: CASRVRRGTADTQYF.

The J gene is TRBJ2-5, the V gene TRBV7-8; 7 bases align to TRBD1. Germline CDR1 reads SGHVS; CDR2 reads FQNEAQ. The CDR3 consists of 14 residues. Losses at the gene ends were 5 bases for V and 4 bases for J; bases not matched to a gene: 7. CDR3 coding DNA: TGTGCCAGCAGCCGACGACAGGGAGCAGAGACCCAGTACTTC. Translation gives CASSRRQGAETQYF.

This rearrangement joins TRBV19 to TRBJ2-7; D might be TRBD1 (6 bases). V was shortened by 4 bases and J by 0 bases, with 10 bases between the two germline ends. Germline CDR1 is LNHDA and CDR2 is SQIVND (reference sequence). The CDR3 consists of 14 residues. CDR3 loop: CASSTRTVSYEQYF. The DNA for the CDR3 is TGTGCCAGTAGTACCCGGACAGTCTCCTACGAGCAGTACTTC.

The chain employs TRBV27 and TRBJ2-3; 12 nucleotides line up with TRBD2. Germline CDR1 reads MNHEY; CDR2 reads SMNVEV (reference sequence). This CDR3 spans 16 amino acids. Trimming at V came to 5 bases and at J to 5 bases, leaving 8 bases not matched to a gene. Here the CDR3 reads CASSIRLAGAVDTQYF. The CDR3 nucleotides read TGTGCCAGCAGTATTCGACTAGCGGGGGCGGTAGATACGCAGTATTTT.

The chain employs TRBV6-5 and TRBJ1-1; tentative D call: TRBD1 (6 bases). The CDR3 is 12 amino acids. Trimming shortened V by 7 bases and J by 7 bases, and 13 bases separated the two germline ends. Germline CDR1 and CDR2: MNHEY and SVGAGI. The CDR3 DNA reads as TGTGCCAGCAACAATGAGGGGGATGAAGCTTTCTTT. Translated, it gives CASNNEGDEAFF.

This rearrangement joins TRBV3-1 to TRBJ1-4; no firm D call. The CDR3 consists of 16 residues. V was shortened by 1 base and J by 0 bases, with 9 bases between the two germline ends. Germline V gene lookup returns CDR1 LGHDT and CDR2 YNNKEL (reference sequence). The CDR3 DNA follows: TGTGCCAGCAGCCAAGTGGTCGGAGCAACTAATGAAAAACTGTTTTTT. It translates to CASSQVVGATNEKLFF.

In its sample, this clonotype was seen a few times. This chain links TRBV6-4 with TRBJ2-1, with TRBD2 matching over 10 bases. This CDR3 is built from 16 residues. Germline CDR1 and CDR2: MRHNA and SNTAGT. V was pared by 0 bases and J by 9 bases, with 8 bases of the junction left unmatched. The CDR3 DNA reads as TGTGCCAGCAGTGACTCTGCCAGCGGGGGGGCCGGTGAGCAGTTCTTC. Protein product: CASSDSASGGAGEQFF.

This chain links TRBV6-1 with TRBJ2-2; perhaps D is TRBD1 or TRBD2 (6 bases each). This CDR3 has 16 residues. Trimming removed 7 bases from V and 4 bases from J, with 19 bases in between. The germline V gene encodes CDR1 MNHNS and CDR2 SASEGT. CDR3 nucleotides: TGTGCCAGCATCCTTAGGGGGGCGAGGATCACCGGGGAGCTGTTTTTT. Translation gives CASILRGARITGELFF.

The chain joins TRBV5-1 to TRBJ2-1; 10 nucleotides agree with TRBD2. CDR1 is SGHRS and CDR2 is YFSETQ in the germline V gene. Trimming took 4 bases from V and 3 from J; bases not matched to a gene: 7. The CDR3 is 16 residues long. CDR3 region: CASSMGGTSDYNEQFF. CDR3 DNA: TGCGCCAGCAGCATGGGCGGGACTAGCGACTACAATGAGCAGTTCTTC.

This clonotype was counted only a few times. V and J are TRBV28 and TRBJ2-7; unclear D gene. V was cut by 4 bases and J by 3 bases, with 13 bases left in between. Germline loops: CDR1 MDHEN, CDR2 SYDVKM. CDR3 length equals 14 residues. The CDR3 protein is CASSSPVGIYEQYF. As DNA, the CDR3 is TGTGCCAGCAGTTCCCCTGTGGGGATCTACGAGCAGTACTTC. The full variable domain, its missing parts supplied by reference TRBV28 and TRBJ2-7, is DVKVTQSSRYLVKRTGEKVFLECVQDMDHENMFWYRQDPGLGLRLIYFSYDVKMKEKGDIPEGYSVSREKKERFSLILESASTNQTSMYLCASSSPVGIYEQYFGPGTRLTVT.

The chain recombines TRBV4-1 with TRBJ2-7; 8 bases map to TRBD2. The CDR3 runs to 16 residues. V was pared by 3 bases and J by 2 bases, with 9 bases of the junction left unmatched. Per germline, CDR1 MGHRA and CDR2 YSYEKL. CDR3 in DNA: TGCGCCAGCAGCCACCAGCGAGCGGGGGCTACCTACGAGCAGTACTTC. This codes for CASSHQRAGATYEQYF.

In its sample, this clonotype was seen a few times. The chain employs TRBV2 and TRBJ2-3; 8 bases align to TRBD1. The CDR3 loop spans 16 amino acids. The J segment lost 4 bases and the V segment lost 5 bases, leaving 11 bases of the junction unmatched. Per the germline V gene, CDR1 is SNHLY and CDR2 is FYNNEI. CDR3 nucleotides: TGTGCCAGCAGTATTCCCAGGGGGCGAAAATCAGATACGCAGTATTTT. Translating gives CASSIPRGRKSDTQYF.

This chain joins TRBV7-2 and TRBJ2-3, with a tentative D call TRBD2 (6 bases). The CDR3 is made up of 16 amino acids. With 4 bases removed from V and 2 bases from J, the gap between germline ends came to 16 bases. The germline V gene encodes CDR1 SGHTA and CDR2 FQGNSA. CDR3 sequence reads: CASSSRTTSYTDTQYF. In DNA, the CDR3 is TGTGCCAGCAGCTCGCGGACTACTTCATACACAGATACGCAGTATTTT.

The V call is TRBV3-1, the J call TRBJ2-5; 9 nucleotides match TRBD2. The germline CDR1 and CDR2 sequences are LGHDT and YNNKEL (reference sequence). V shed 1 base, J shed 0 bases, and the junction held 3 bases outside the gene matches. The CDR3 extends over 16 amino acids. The chain's CDR3 is CASSQGGGAHQETQYF. The CDR3 DNA reads as TGTGCCAGCAGCCAAGGCGGGGGGGCCCACCAAGAGACCCAGTACTTC.

The rearrangement joins TRBV5-1 to TRBJ1-1; no reliable D call. The CDR3 is 14 amino acids. CDR1 and CDR2 from the germline V gene are SGHRS and YFSETQ. Trimming took off 3 bases at V and 1 base at J, with 10 bases between the two ends. CDR3 in DNA: TGCGCCAGCAGCTCGACCGACGGGAACACTGAAGCTTTCTTT. Translation gives CASSSTDGNTEAFF.

This clonotype was recorded at least ten times. V usage is TRBV7-2 and J usage is TRBJ2-5; D possibly corresponds to TRBD2 (6 bases). Trimming cost V 6 bases and J 4 bases, with 12 bases left between them. The CDR3 length is 13 residues. CDR1 SGHTA and CDR2 FQGNSA come from the germline V gene. The CDR3 region is CASSLGGVETQYF. The CDR3 DNA reads as TGTGCCAGCAGTTTGGGGGGTGTAGAGACCCAGTACTTC.

CDR3 nucleotide sequence: TGTGCCAGCAGTTCCCCCCGAGGGAATATTGTCAAACTGTTTTTT. It specifies CASSSPRGNIVKLFF. The V gene is TRBV6-5, the J gene TRBJ1-4; no clear D gene. Trimming shortened V by 4 bases and J by 11 bases, and 20 bases separated the two germline ends. This CDR3 spans 15 amino acids. CDR1 MNHEY and CDR2 SVGAGI come from the germline V gene.

This chain joins TRBV28 and TRBJ2-5, with 7 bases fitting TRBD1. Trimming removed 2 bases from V and 3 bases from J; junction bases left unmatched: 6. The CDR3 is 15 residues long. Germline V gene sequence: CDR1 MDHEN, CDR2 SYDVKM. This CDR3 reads CASSLMSGGEETQYF. The CDR3, as DNA: TGTGCCAGCAGTTTAATGTCAGGGGGTGAAGAGACCCAGTACTTC.

V gene TRBV29-1 combines with J gene TRBJ1-2; D uncertain. Germline V gives CDR1 SQVTM, CDR2 ANQGSEA. V lost 1 base, J lost 2 bases, and 14 bases lay in between. This CDR3 contains 15 residues. As DNA, the CDR3 is TGCAGCGTTGAAGGCCTGAGAAACGCGAACTATGGCTACACCTTC. This encodes CSVEGLRNANYGYTF.

The chain links TRBV6-5 to TRBJ2-5; 9 nucleotides agree with TRBD1. Germline values: CDR1 MNHEY, CDR2 SVGAGI. The CDR3 is 14 amino acids. Trimming cost V 5 bases and J 11 bases; bases outside gene matches: 12. CDR3 in amino acids: CASSTQGARNEQYF. The DNA of the CDR3 is TGTGCCAGCAGTACACAGGGGGCTCGGAATGAGCAGTACTTC.

This clonotype was picked up a small number of times. This chain connects TRBV6-5 to TRBJ1-5; a possible D gene is TRBD1 (6 bases). The CDR3 has 14 residues. V dropped 0 bases and J dropped 9 bases, with 12 bases sitting between them. Per germline, CDR1 MNHEY and CDR2 SVGAGI. CDR3 loop: CASSYSGAMVPQHF. CDR3 nucleotides: TGTGCCAGCAGTTACTCGGGGGCCATGGTGCCCCAGCATTTT.

The rearrangement links TRBV6-2 or TRBV6-3 to TRBJ2-3; no clear D gene. Trimming removed 6 bases at V and 7 bases at J, with 20 bases between. The CDR3 contains 15 residues. Per the germline V gene, CDR1 is MNHEY and CDR2 is SVGEGT. The chain's CDR3 is CASSEPGFARHTQYF. For the CDR3, the DNA is TGTGCCAGCAGCGAACCGGGTTTCGCTAGGCATACGCAGTATTTT.

This clonotype appeared a few times. The rearrangement uses TRBV6-2 or TRBV6-3 and TRBJ1-5; perhaps TRBD1 as D (6 bases). V shed 1 base and J shed 5 bases, with 6 bases lying between them. Germline V gene lookup returns CDR1 MNHEY and CDR2 SVGEGT. CDR3 length: 13 residues. The CDR3 protein is CASSYYRDQPQHF. DNA for the CDR3: TGTGCCAGCAGTTACTACAGGGATCAGCCCCAGCATTTT.

A single count supports this clonotype. The chain is built from TRBV5-4 and TRBJ2-6; the D is unclear. The CDR3 has 17 amino acids. The V gene lost 0 bases and the J gene lost 0 bases, with 10 bases spanning the gap. Per the germline V gene, CDR1 is SGHNT and CDR2 is YYREEE (reference sequence). In DNA form, the CDR3 reads TGTGCCAGCAGCTTGGAGCCGGCTACCTCTGGGGCCAACGTCCTGACTTTC. Protein sequence: CASSLEPATSGANVLTF.

As regards this clonotype: One base away lies a much larger clone, so this may be a sequencing read error. The chain couples TRBV4-2 to TRBJ2-7; D gene unclear. Trimming took off 0 bases at V and 7 bases at J, with 10 bases between the two ends. Germline CDR1 LGHNA, CDR2 YNFKEQ. The CDR3 loop spans 13 amino acids. The CDR3 bases are TGTGCCAGCAGCCAAGATGGGTACAATGAGCAGTACTTC. Translated: CASSQDGYNEQYF.

Comment on this clonotype: At one end the junction does not follow the germline gene, possibly because of a read error. CDR3 residues: CTSSQLSYEQYF. CDR3 nucleotide sequence: TGTACCAGCAGCCAACTCAGCTACGAGCAGTACTTC. The V call is TRBV14, the J call TRBJ2-7; D is unclear. The CDR3 runs 12 residues. Germline V gene data show CDR1 as SGHDN and CDR2 as FVKESK.

The genes are TRBV5-1 and TRBJ2-6, with D maybe TRBD1 (6 bases). The germline gives CDR1 SGHRS, CDR2 YFSETQ. The V and J ends lost 0 bases and 2 bases respectively, with 15 bases between them. This CDR3 has 18 amino acids. The CDR3 reads CASSLARGPNTGANVLTF. The CDR3 DNA is TGCGCCAGCAGCTTGGCCAGGGGACCCAACACTGGGGCCAACGTCCTGACTTTC.

The J gene is TRBJ2-3, the V gene TRBV20-1, with D tentatively TRBD2 (6 bases). CDR3 length: 14 residues. Germline V gene lookup returns CDR1 DFQATT and CDR2 SNEGSKA (reference sequence). V lost 0 bases and J lost 4, with 11 bases in between. CDR3 residues: CSARDPLAPDTQYF. CDR3 DNA sequence: TGCAGTGCTAGAGATCCACTAGCACCAGATACGCAGTATTTT.